The present entry profiles one T cell receptor (beta chain) with its context. Its antigen is unidentified. The germline CDR1 and CDR2 sequences are SGHRS and YFSETQ. V was clipped by 0 bases and J by 6 bases, with 10 bases between them. The CDR3 is 14 residues long. Data came from immunoSEQ multiplex PCR; TCRdb stores just in-frame clones and leaves some out. The sample yields roughly 77,000 clones, over 70% seen once. The record originates from a study of OX40 agonist ivuxolimab in advanced cancers. Study at large: The patients' treatment was ivuxolimab, an agonistic anti-OX40 (CD134) antibody. Every patient in dose escalation had hepatocellular carcinoma, melanoma, renal cell or head and neck cancer.

Findings and caveats of the study: Low normalized T-cell clonal expansion was additionally recorded for some nonresponders.

The material was CD4+ or CD8+ T cells sorted from blood, obtained in a trial of the OX40 agonist ivuxolimab. V is TRBV5-1 and J is TRBJ2-1, with D possibly matching TRBD2 (5 bases). The TCR originated in an adult with an advanced solid tumor such as melanoma, head and neck, liver or kidney cancer. The CDR3 coding sequence is TGCGCCAGCAGCTTGGCCGGACTCAGCAATGAGCAGTTCTTC. Translation: CASSLAGLSNEQFF.